This T cell receptor (beta chain) was captured in a study of T cells in localized non-small cell lung cancer. General study points: Blood T cell density predicted longer survival; adjacent-lung clonality, shorter.

On this clone itself: Its specificity is not known.

The repertoire was sequenced with immunoSEQ multiplex PCR; TCRdb's copy has only in-frame clones and lacks some. Here the sample spans about 40,000 clones, 91% being singletons. Trimming cost V 3 bases and J 3 bases, with 10 bases left between them. There are 13 residues in the CDR3. Germline V gene data show CDR1 as SGHRS and CDR2 as YFSETQ. The chain employs TRBV5-1 and TRBJ2-7; tentative D call: TRBD1 (6 bases). The specimen comprised PBMCs, sampled before any cancer treatment. This receptor was taken from a woman aged 35 to 70 with stage II lung adenocarcinoma. CDR3 region: CASSSDSYYEQYF. The CDR3, as DNA: TGCGCCAGCAGCTCGGACAGCTACTACGAGCAGTACTTC.